The T cell receptor (beta chain) under discussion was sequenced for a study of graft-versus-host responses after intestinal transplantation. The overall study: Isolated intestinal, liver-intestinal, or multivisceral transplants had been given to the recipients. Tacrolimus plus steroids were given to all recipients for roughly three years, preceded by anti-thymocyte globulin induction.

Using immunoSEQ multiplex PCR, the repertoire was profiled, and TCRdb retains in-frame clones only, with some absent. The sample yields about 100,000 clones, more than 75% seen once. About this clone itself: What it recognizes is unknown.

Germline V gene sequence: CDR1 MNHNS, CDR2 SASEGT. V dropped 9 bases and J dropped 0; count of bases not matched to a gene: 5. CDR3 length equals 14 residues. V is TRBV6-1 and J is TRBJ1-5; 7 nucleotides line up with TRBD1. This material consisted of unstimulated CD4+ T cells sorted from spleen or lymph node cells, taken before transplant. This clonotype originated in a human donor who was the organ donor for an intestinal transplant. The CDR3 spells CASDRVYSNQPQHF. As DNA, the CDR3 is TGTGCCAGTGACAGGGTTTATAGCAATCAGCCCCAGCATTTT.